This T cell receptor (beta chain) was retrieved from a study of cytomegalovirus exposure and HLA in healthy donors. Study-level points and caveats: The sole available immune exposure information was CMV serostatus. Roughly uniform sequencing depth across donors was assumed, possibly incorrectly.

The PCR made use of 60 Vbeta and 13 Jbeta primers. Here immunoSEQ multiplex PCR was the method, and the copy in TCRdb shows in-frame clones only, minus some. In the table there are just under 80,000 clones, 60% to 85% of which are singletons. Trimming took 2 bases from V and 8 from J; bases not matched to a gene: 2. Germline V gives CDR1 MNHEY, CDR2 SVGAGI. This CDR3 is built from 12 residues. Only one count was recorded for this clone. The antigen is unknown. This chain connects TRBV6-5 to TRBJ1-2, with 7 bases that match TRBD1. The TCR was taken from a man aged 35-49 years in good health and CMV-seronegative. Sequencing used PBMCs. CDR3 nucleotides: TGTGCCAGCAGTTACAGGGGGCTCGGCTACACCTTC. Its protein product is CASSYRGLGYTF.